A selection of T cell receptor beta chains follows, all from one sample in a study of CD8 T cells in ankylosing spondylitis. One entry per CDR3 protein results from TCRdb running MiXCR on the 5' RACE reads. The data show 300,000 to 400,000 distinct CDR3 sequences, around 10% seen once. Sequenced sample: blood, either unsorted or a sorted T cell fraction (not recorded which). These receptors were obtained from a female donor with ankylosing spondylitis or in good health (not recorded which). Both conserved end residues are part of each CDR3. Each record gives: V gene, J gene, CDR3 protein.

TRBV6-2/TRBV6-3,TRBJ2-7,CASSHLGEQYF
TRBV5-1,TRBJ1-4,CASSLNQGEKLFF
TRBV20-1,TRBJ2-1,CSAIGLAGQPTYNEQFF
TRBV12-3/TRBV12-4,TRBJ2-5,CASSLYQDPQETQYF
TRBV5-4,TRBJ2-1,CASSLGLRGQGIKYNEQFF
TRBV5-1,TRBJ1-1,CASSFLQGANTEAFF
TRBV20-1,TRBJ1-6,CSAPTIGTGGNSPLHF
TRBV5-6,TRBJ2-3,CASSLVGDRGTDTQYF
TRBV29-1,TRBJ2-7,CSARDTSYEQYF
TRBV28,TRBJ1-5,CATFGGGVIGQPQHF
TRBV20-1,TRBJ2-5,CSAIRDLGTQYF
TRBV18,TRBJ2-7,CASSPPLRPYEQYF
TRBV20-1,TRBJ2-1,CSAKPADTSSYNEQFF
TRBV28,TRBJ2-7,CASSPWFAPNSYEQYF
TRBV20-1,TRBJ2-7,CSAASGSDFAYEQYF
TRBV27,TRBJ2-1,CASNGWGGSYNEQFF
TRBV11-2,TRBJ2-7,CASSSVSWTSQYEQYF
TRBV29-1,TRBJ2-2,CSVRGSSNTGELFF
TRBV7-9,TRBJ2-3,CASSLVRGGALDTQYF
TRBV20-1,TRBJ1-1,CSAENRDSLMNTEAFF
TRBV12-3/TRBV12-4,TRBJ2-2,CASSWGVTGELFF
TRBV9,TRBJ1-1,CASSSERGATEAFF
TRBV6-5,TRBJ2-5,CASSYGPRETQYF
TRBV11-2,TRBJ2-4,CASSYTLSGGRNIQYF
TRBV2,TRBJ2-1,CASRLDTGAYNEQFF
TRBV5-1,TRBJ2-2,CASSLGGDTGELFF
TRBV10-3,TRBJ2-7,CAIRDDSTYEQYF
TRBV15,TRBJ1-5,CATSNTGERQPQHF
TRBV20-1,TRBJ2-3,CSAADTGTSTDTQYF
TRBV12-3/TRBV12-4,TRBJ1-1,CASRRVTTEAFF
TRBV3-1,TRBJ2-7,CASSQPTGGEQYF
TRBV20-1,TRBJ2-1,CSARSGATYNEQFF
TRBV18,TRBJ2-5,CASSPDAGREETQYF
TRBV20-1,TRBJ1-1,CSARDLFRGMNTEAFF
TRBV11-2,TRBJ2-3,CASTNTGRETDTQYF
TRBV5-1,TRBJ1-1,CASSLHPTGGATEAFF
TRBV11-2,TRBJ2-3,CASSYTRGGSGVTDTQYF
TRBV30,TRBJ1-1,CAWGTAMNTEAFF
TRBV5-1,TRBJ2-1,CASSDQGQGARNEQFF
TRBV27,TRBJ2-3,CASSDYSDTQYF
TRBV5-1,TRBJ2-2,CASSDEGLTGELFF
TRBV5-1,TRBJ2-5,CASSLFGQETQYF